The entry that follows covers one T cell receptor (beta chain) sequence. Its antigen is still unknown. This sample was taken from a study of T cells in Graves' hyperthyroidism and ophthalmopathy. Broader study findings: Most thyroid clonotypes with frequency above 0.001 were detected in blood.

Template material for amplifying TCR beta CDR3 regions consisted of RNA transcripts. HTBI primers were the set used in a first-round RT-PCR of the TCR CDR3. MiXCR, applied by TCRdb to the multiplex PCR reads, yields one record per CDR3 protein. The table shows hundreds of thousands of distinct CDR3 sequences, with less than 25% occurring only once. Germline CDR1 reads SGHAT; CDR2 reads FQNNGV. This CDR3 is 16 amino acids long. V gave up 4 bases and J gave up 9 bases, with 22 bases separating them. Not enrolled were patients with uncontrolled infection, other autoimmune disease, pregnancy or lactation. PBMCs were derived from about 9.1 ml fresh peripheral blood.

The V gene is TRBV11-2, the J gene TRBJ2-1; maybe TRBD2 (7 bases). The clonotype was recovered from a man younger than 40 with Graves' ophthalmopathy. Sequencing was done on a sample of blood. The CDR3 is CASSSASVRGAGEQFF. The CDR3 DNA is TGTGCCAGCAGCTCTGCCTCCGTTCGGGGGGCAGGTGAGCAGTTCTTC.